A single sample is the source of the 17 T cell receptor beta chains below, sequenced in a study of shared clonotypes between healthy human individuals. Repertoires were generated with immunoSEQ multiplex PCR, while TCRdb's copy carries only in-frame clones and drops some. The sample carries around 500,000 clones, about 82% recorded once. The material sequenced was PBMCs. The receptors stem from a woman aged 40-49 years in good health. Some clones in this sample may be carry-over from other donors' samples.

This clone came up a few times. The CDR3 DNA reads TGTGCCAGCAGCTTTAAGGGATTGAACACCGGGGAGCTGTTTTTT. Its protein is CASSFKGLNTGELFF. The gene calls are TRBV5-4 and TRBJ2-2; no clear D gene. The CDR3 extends over 15 amino acids. V shed 2 bases and J shed 1 base, with 9 bases lying between them. Per germline, CDR1 SGHNT and CDR2 YYREEE (reference sequence).

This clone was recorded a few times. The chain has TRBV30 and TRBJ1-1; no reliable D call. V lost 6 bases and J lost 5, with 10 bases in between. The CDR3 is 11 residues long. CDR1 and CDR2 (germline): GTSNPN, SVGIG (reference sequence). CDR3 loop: CACSQTTEAFF. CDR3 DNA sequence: TGTGCCTGTTCTCAAACTACTGAAGCTTTCTTT.

The CDR3 DNA reads TGTGCCAGTAGTATAGATATCGCCGACGAGCAGTACTTC. Its protein product is CASSIDIADEQYF. This chain joins TRBV19 and TRBJ2-7; unclear D gene. Germline loops: CDR1 LNHDA, CDR2 SQIVND (reference sequence). The ends were cut back, 0 bases at V and 5 bases at J, with 8 bases in the middle. The CDR3 contains 13 residues.

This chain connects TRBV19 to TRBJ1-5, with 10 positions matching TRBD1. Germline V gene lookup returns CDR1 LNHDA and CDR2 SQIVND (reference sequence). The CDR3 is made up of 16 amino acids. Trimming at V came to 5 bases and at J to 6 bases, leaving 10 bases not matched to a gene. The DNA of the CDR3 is TGTGCCAGTAGTCCGAGGACAGGGGGTCGAAGTCAGCCCCAGCATTTT. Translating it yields CASSPRTGGRSQPQHF. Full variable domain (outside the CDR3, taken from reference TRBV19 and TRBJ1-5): DGGITQSPKYLFRKEGQNVTLSCEQNLNHDAMYWYRQDPGQGLRLIYYSQIVNDFQKGDIAEGYSVSREKKESFPLTVTSAQKNPTAFYLCASSPRTGGRSQPQHFGDGTRLSIL.

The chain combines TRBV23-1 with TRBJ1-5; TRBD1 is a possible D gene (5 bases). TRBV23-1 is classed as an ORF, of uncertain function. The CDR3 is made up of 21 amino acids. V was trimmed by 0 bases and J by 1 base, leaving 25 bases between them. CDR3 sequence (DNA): TGCGCCAGCAGTCAATCGTCCCAAGAACCAAGAGGGGCAATCAGCAATCAGCCCCAGCATTTT. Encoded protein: CASSQSSQEPRGAISNQPQHF.

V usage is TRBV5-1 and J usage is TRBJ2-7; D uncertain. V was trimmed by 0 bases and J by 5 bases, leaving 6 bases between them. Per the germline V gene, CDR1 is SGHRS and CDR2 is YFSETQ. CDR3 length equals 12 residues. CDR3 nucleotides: TGCGCCAGCAGCTTGGCTTTCGACGAGCAGTACTTC. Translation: CASSLAFDEQYF. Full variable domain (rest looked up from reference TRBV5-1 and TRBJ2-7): KAGVTQTPRYLIKTRGQQVTLSCSPISGHRSVSWYQQTPGQGLQFLFEYFSETQRNKGNFPGRFSGRQFSNSRSEMNVSTLELGDSALYLCASSLAFDEQYFGPGTRLTVT.

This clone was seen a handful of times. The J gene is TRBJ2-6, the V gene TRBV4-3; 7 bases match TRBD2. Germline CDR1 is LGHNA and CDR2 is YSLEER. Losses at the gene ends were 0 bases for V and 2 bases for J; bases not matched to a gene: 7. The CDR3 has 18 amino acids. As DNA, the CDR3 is TGCGCCAGCAGCCAAGATGAGGCGGGAGTGGCTGGGGCCAACGTCCTGACTTTC. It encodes CASSQDEAGVAGANVLTF.

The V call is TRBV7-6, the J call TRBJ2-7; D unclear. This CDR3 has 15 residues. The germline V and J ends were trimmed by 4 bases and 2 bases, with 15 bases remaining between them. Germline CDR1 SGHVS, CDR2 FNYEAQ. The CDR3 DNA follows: TGTGCCAGCAGCTCCACTGACGTGGGTCCCTACGAGCAGTACTTC. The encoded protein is CASSSTDVGPYEQYF.

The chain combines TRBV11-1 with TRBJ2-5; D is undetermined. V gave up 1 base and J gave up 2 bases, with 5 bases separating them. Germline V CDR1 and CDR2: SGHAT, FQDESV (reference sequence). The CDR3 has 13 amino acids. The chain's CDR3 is CASSLVGQETQYF. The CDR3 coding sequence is TGTGCCAGCAGCTTAGTAGGTCAAGAGACCCAGTACTTC. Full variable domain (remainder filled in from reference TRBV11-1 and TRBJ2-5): EAEVAQSPRYKITEKSQAVAFWCDPISGHATLYWYRQILGQGPELLVQFQDESVVDDSQLPKDRFSAERLKGVDSTLKIQPAELGDSAMYLCASSLVGQETQYFGPGTRLLVL.

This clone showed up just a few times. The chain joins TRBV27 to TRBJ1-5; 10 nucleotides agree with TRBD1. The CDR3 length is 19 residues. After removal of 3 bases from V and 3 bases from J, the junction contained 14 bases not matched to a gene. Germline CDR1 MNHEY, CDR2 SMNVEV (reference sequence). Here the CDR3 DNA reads TGTGCCAGCAGTTTCTCCGGGACAGGGGAGGGTTTTGTCAATCAGCCCCAGCATTTT. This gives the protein CASSFSGTGEGFVNQPQHF.

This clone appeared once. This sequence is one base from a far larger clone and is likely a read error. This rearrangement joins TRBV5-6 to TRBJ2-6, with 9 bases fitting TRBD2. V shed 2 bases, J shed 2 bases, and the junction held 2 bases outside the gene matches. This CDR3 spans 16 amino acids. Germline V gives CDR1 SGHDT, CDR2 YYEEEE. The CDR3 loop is CASSFSGSTGANVLTF. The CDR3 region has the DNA TGTGCCAGCAGCTTTAGCGGGAGCACTGGGGCCAACGTCCTGACTTTC.

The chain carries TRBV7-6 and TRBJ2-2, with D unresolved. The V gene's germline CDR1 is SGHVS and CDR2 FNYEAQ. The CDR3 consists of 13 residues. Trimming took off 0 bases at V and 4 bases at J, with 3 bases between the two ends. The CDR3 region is CASSLAVTGELFF. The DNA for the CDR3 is TGTGCCAGCAGCTTAGCAGTCACCGGGGAGCTGTTTTTT.

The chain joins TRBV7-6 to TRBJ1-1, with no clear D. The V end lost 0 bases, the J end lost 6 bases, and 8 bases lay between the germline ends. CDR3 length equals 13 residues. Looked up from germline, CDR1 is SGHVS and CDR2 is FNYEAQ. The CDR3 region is CASSLALTAEAFF. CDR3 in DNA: TGTGCCAGCAGCTTAGCGCTCACAGCTGAAGCTTTCTTT. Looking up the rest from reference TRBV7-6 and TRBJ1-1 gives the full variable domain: GAGVSQSPRYKVTKRGQDVALRCDPISGHVSLYWYRQALGQGPEFLTYFNYEAQQDKSGLPNDRFSAERPEGSISTLTIQRTEQRDSAMYRCASSLALTAEAFFGQGTRLTVV.

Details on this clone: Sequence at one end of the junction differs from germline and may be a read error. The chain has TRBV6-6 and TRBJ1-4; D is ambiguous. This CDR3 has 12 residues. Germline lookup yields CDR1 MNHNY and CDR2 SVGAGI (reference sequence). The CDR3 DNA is TGTGCCAGCAGTTACTCGCATGAAAAACTGTTTTTC. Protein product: CASSYSHEKLFF.

CDR3 DNA: TGTGCCAGCAGCGGTAGGGTGACCTACGAGCAGTACTTC. Protein sequence: CASSGRVTYEQYF. The chain joins TRBV11-2 to TRBJ2-7; no clear D. CDR3 size: 13 residues. Trimming pared 5 bases from V and 2 bases from J, leaving 10 bases between. The germline V gene has CDR1 SGHAT and CDR2 FQNNGV.

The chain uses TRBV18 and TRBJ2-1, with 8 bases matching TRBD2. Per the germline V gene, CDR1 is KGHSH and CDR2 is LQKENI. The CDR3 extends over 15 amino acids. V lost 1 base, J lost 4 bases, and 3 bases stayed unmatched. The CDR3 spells CASSPLREAYNEQFF. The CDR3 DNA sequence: TGTGCCAGCTCACCACTGCGGGAGGCTTACAATGAGCAGTTCTTC.

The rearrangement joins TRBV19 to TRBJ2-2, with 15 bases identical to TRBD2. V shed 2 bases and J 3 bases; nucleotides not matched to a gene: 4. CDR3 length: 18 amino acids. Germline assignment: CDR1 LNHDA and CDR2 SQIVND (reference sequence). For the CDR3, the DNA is TGTGCCAGTAGTATACCGGGACTAGCGGGAGGCCACACCGGGGAGCTGTTTTTT. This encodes CASSIPGLAGGHTGELFF.